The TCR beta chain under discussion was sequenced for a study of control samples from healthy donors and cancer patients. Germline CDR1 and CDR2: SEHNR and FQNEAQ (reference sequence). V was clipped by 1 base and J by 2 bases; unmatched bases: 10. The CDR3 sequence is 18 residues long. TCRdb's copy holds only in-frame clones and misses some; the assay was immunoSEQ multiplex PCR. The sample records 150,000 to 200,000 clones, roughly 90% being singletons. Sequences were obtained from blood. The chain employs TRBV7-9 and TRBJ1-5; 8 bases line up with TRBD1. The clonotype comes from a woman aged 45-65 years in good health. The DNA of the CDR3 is TGTGCCAGCAGCTTAGTCCCGGGACAGGTTGGGGGCAATCAGCCCCAGCATTTT. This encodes CASSLVPGQVGGNQPQHF.